The 15 T cell receptor beta chains given below trace back to one sample, sequenced in a study of cytomegalovirus exposure and HLA in healthy donors. The PCR employed 60 Vbeta primers together with 13 Jbeta primers. Assay used: immunoSEQ multiplex PCR; TCRdb lists only in-frame clones, some missing. The sample has roughly 130,000 clones, approximately 70% seen once. Sequencing input: PBMCs. These receptors were taken from a woman aged 55-69 years in good health and CMV-seropositive.

The chain recombines TRBV6-5 with TRBJ2-6; D unresolved. CDR1 is MNHEY, CDR2 SVGAGI, per germline. This CDR3 spans 14 amino acids. Trimming took off 10 bases at V and 1 base at J, with 11 bases between the two ends. CDR3 sequence reads: CATTPLSGANVLTF. In DNA, the CDR3 is TGTGCCACCACCCCCCTATCTGGGGCCAACGTCCTGACTTTC.

J is TRBJ2-7 and V is TRBV20-1; TRBD1 aligns across 8 bases. V dropped 8 bases and J dropped 2; count of bases not matched to a gene: 2. This CDR3 has 11 residues. Per germline, CDR1 DFQATT and CDR2 SNEGSKA (reference sequence). CDR3 in amino acids: CSLGQAYEQYF. The CDR3 DNA reads TGCAGTCTGGGACAGGCCTACGAGCAGTACTTC.

CDR3 residues: CASSPWTGGNNEQFF. CDR3 nucleotide sequence: TGTGCCAGCAGTCCTTGGACAGGGGGGAACAATGAGCAGTTCTTC. V gene TRBV6-5 combines with J gene TRBJ2-1; 10 bases fit TRBD1. CDR1 is MNHEY, CDR2 SVGAGI, per germline. This CDR3 region has 15 residues. The V segment lost 5 bases and the J segment 5 bases; nucleotides outside the gene matches: 6.

The chain has TRBV7-3 and TRBJ2-7, with TRBD2 matching 9 bases. CDR3 size: 16 residues. The germline V gene encodes CDR1 SGHTA and CDR2 FQGTGA. V trimming: 0 bases; J trimming: 1 base; junction bases outside the gene matches: 4. The DNA for the CDR3 is TGTGCCAGCAGCTTAACGGCGGGGGGGCAGTCCTACGAGCAGTACTTC. Its protein is CASSLTAGGQSYEQYF.

The chain employs TRBV15 and TRBJ1-2; 7 bases align to TRBD1. Germline V CDR1 and CDR2: LNHNV, YYDKDF (reference sequence). The CDR3 contains 16 residues. V lost 5 bases and J lost 4; bases outside the gene matches: 13. The CDR3 protein is CATSRAGGVLGYGYTF. The CDR3 DNA reads as TGTGCCACCAGCCGGGCAGGGGGAGTGTTGGGCTATGGCTACACCTTC. The full variable domain, completed using reference TRBV15 and TRBJ1-2, is DAMVIQNPRYQVTQFGKPVTLSCSQTLNHNVMYWYQQKSSQAPKLLFHYYDKDFNNEADTPDNFQSRRPNTSFCFLDIRSPGLGDTAMYLCATSRAGGVLGYGYTFGSGTRLTVV.

This chain uses TRBV1 with TRBJ2-7; no check of the table's D call, TRBD1, against the DNA was made. TRBV1 has pseudogene status. The CDR3 is 15 residues long. The CDR3 DNA reads as TGCACCAGCAGCCAACCGGGACAGGCATCCTACGAGCAGTACTTC. Translated: CTSSQPGQASYEQYF.

The chain employs TRBV9 and TRBJ1-1; D may be TRBD1 (6 bases). The CDR3 contains 13 residues. V lost 6 bases and J lost 4, with 13 bases in between. In germline, CDR1 is SGDLS, CDR2 YYNGEE. CDR3 coding DNA: TGTGCCAGCAACCAGCAAGGGGGCACTGAAGCTTTCTTT. As protein: CASNQQGGTEAFF.

J is TRBJ2-5 and V is TRBV7-3; no reliable D call. This CDR3 spans 13 amino acids. Germline lookup yields CDR1 SGHTA and CDR2 FQGTGA. Trimming shortened V by 0 bases and J by 2 bases, and 4 bases separated the two germline ends. The CDR3 loop reads CASSLTTQETQYF. In DNA, the CDR3 is TGTGCCAGCAGCTTAACGACACAAGAGACCCAGTACTTC.

The gene calls are TRBV27 and TRBJ1-5; D unclear. CDR3 length: 13 residues. V dropped 5 bases and J dropped 2 bases, with 7 bases sitting between them. Germline values: CDR1 MNHEY, CDR2 SMNVEV (reference sequence). In DNA form, the CDR3 reads TGTGCCAGCAGTGACAATGGCAATCAGCCCCAGCATTTT. It specifies CASSDNGNQPQHF.

This clone was picked up one time. The rearrangement links TRBV6-6 to TRBJ1-5, with 7 bases fitting TRBD1. With V trimmed by 7 bases and J by 0 bases, 6 bases remained unmatched. The CDR3 runs to 15 residues. Per the germline V gene, CDR1 is MNHNY and CDR2 is SVGAGI (reference sequence). CDR3 in DNA: TGTGCCAGCACTAGACAGGGTAATAGCAATCAGCCCCAGCATTTT. Translating gives CASTRQGNSNQPQHF.

This clone was detected only a few times. This sequence joins TRBV19 and TRBJ1-5; a possible D gene is TRBD1 (5 bases). Germline V gives CDR1 LNHDA, CDR2 SQIVND (reference sequence). The V end was cut by 7 bases, the J end by 4 bases, with 17 bases between. The CDR3 is made up of 15 amino acids. CDR3 region: CASTFNGGGNQPQHF. In DNA, the CDR3 is TGTGCCAGTACCTTCAATGGCGGGGGAAATCAGCCCCAGCATTTT. Supplemented by reference TRBV19 and TRBJ1-5, the full variable domain reads DGGITQSPKYLFRKEGQNVTLSCEQNLNHDAMYWYRQDPGQGLRLIYYSQIVNDFQKGDIAEGYSVSREKKESFPLTVTSAQKNPTAFYLCASTFNGGGNQPQHFGDGTRLSIL.

As DNA, the CDR3 is TGTGCCAGCAGCGTAGTGGGACAGCGCTACACCTTC. This encodes CASSVVGQRYTF. The rearrangement uses TRBV9 and TRBJ1-2; TRBD1 agrees at 7 bases. The CDR3 spans 12 residues. The germline V gene has CDR1 SGDLS and CDR2 YYNGEE. The ends lost 0 bases at V and 9 bases at J; junction bases unmatched: 2.

The chain employs TRBV19 and TRBJ2-2; a weak D match, TRBD1 (5 bases). Trimming took off 2 bases at V and 8 bases at J, with 6 bases between the two ends. Looked up from germline, CDR1 is LNHDA and CDR2 is SQIVND (reference sequence). The CDR3 is 12 residues long. The CDR3: CASSIQGGELFF. In DNA form, the CDR3 reads TGTGCCAGTAGTATACAGGGAGGGGAGCTGTTTTTT.

The gene calls are TRBV7-6 and TRBJ2-1; 10 bases line up with TRBD1. The junction had 12 bases not matched to a gene; V was cut back by 5 bases and J by 2 bases. The CDR3 is made up of 18 amino acids. The germline CDR1 and CDR2 sequences are SGHVS and FNYEAQ. The CDR3 spells CASSPSPGTGEPYNEQFF. The DNA for the CDR3 is TGTGCCAGCAGCCCCAGTCCCGGGACAGGGGAGCCCTACAATGAGCAGTTCTTC.

This rearrangement joins TRBV28 to TRBJ1-2, with 7 nucleotides matching TRBD1. V trimming: 4 bases; J trimming: 4 bases; junction bases outside the gene matches: 12. This CDR3 is 16 amino acids long. The V gene's germline CDR1 is MDHEN and CDR2 SYDVKM. This CDR3 reads CASSSGGQDSIYGYTF. In DNA, the CDR3 is TGTGCCAGCAGTTCCGGTGGACAGGACTCCATCTATGGCTACACCTTC.